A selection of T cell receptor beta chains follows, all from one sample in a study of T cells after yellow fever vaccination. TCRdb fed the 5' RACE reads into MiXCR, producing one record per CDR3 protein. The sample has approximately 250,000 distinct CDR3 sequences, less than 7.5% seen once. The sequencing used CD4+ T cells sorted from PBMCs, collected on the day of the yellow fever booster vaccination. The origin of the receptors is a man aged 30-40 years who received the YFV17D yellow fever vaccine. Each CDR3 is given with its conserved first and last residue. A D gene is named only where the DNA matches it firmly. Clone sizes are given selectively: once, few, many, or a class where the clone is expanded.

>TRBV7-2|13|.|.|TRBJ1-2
CASQDGRYYGYTF
TGTGCCAGCCAGGACGGGCGATACTATGGCTACACCTTC
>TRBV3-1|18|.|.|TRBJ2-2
CASCQVPDMTGNTGELFF
TGTGCCTCCTGCCAAGTCCCTGACATGACAGGGAACACCGGGGAGCTGTTTTTT
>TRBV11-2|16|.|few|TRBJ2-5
CASSRDGVGPQETQYF
TGTGCCAGCAGCCGGGACGGAGTAGGGCCACAAGAGACCCAGTACTTC
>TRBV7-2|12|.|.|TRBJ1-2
CASSTQGLGYTF
TGTGCCAGCAGCACACAGGGTCTTGGCTACACCTTC
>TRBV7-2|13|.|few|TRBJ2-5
CASSRQAGETQYF
TGTGCCAGCAGCCGCCAAGCGGGAGAGACCCAGTACTTC
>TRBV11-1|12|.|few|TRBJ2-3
CASGIYADTQYF
TGTGCCAGTGGGATTTACGCAGATACGCAGTATTTT
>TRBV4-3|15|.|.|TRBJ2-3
CASSQAVGTTDTQYF
TGCGCCAGCAGCCAAGCGGTTGGGACTACAGATACGCAGTATTTT
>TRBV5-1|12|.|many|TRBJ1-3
CASSLDRNTIYF
TGCGCCAGCAGCTTGGACCGAAACACCATATATTTT
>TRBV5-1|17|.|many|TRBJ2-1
CASSSRPIQGRNNEQFF
TGCGCCAGCAGCTCTCGACCGATACAGGGGAGGAACAATGAGCAGTTCTTC
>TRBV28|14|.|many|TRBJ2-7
CASSPRRGSYEQYF
TGTGCCAGCAGTCCCCGGAGGGGCTCCTACGAGCAGTACTTC
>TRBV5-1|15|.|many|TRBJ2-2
CASSLGQGGTGELFF
TGCGCCAGCAGCTTGGGACAGGGAGGAACCGGGGAGCTGTTTTTT
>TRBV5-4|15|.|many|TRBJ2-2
CASSYRANQAGELFF
TGTGCCAGCAGCTACCGGGCCAATCAAGCCGGGGAGCTGTTTTTT
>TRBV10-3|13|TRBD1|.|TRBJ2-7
CAISAQDRDEQYF
TGTGCCATCAGTGCTCAGGACAGGGACGAGCAGTACTTC
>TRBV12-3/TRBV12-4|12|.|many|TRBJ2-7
CASSLVRGEQYF
TGTGCCAGCAGTTTAGTCAGGGGAGAGCAGTACTTC
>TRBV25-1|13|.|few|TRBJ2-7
CASSEFGAHEQYF
TGTGCCAGCAGTGAATTCGGGGCGCACGAGCAGTACTTC
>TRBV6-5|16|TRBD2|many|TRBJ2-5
CASSYSTSGREETQYF
TGTGCCAGCAGTTACTCGACTAGCGGGAGGGAAGAGACCCAGTACTTC
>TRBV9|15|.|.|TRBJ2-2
CATSQRGVDTGELFF
TGTGCCACTTCCCAGAGGGGCGTGGACACCGGGGAGCTGTTTTTT
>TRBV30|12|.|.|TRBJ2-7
CAWSVGSYEQYF
TGTGCCTGGAGTGTCGGCAGCTACGAGCAGTACTTC
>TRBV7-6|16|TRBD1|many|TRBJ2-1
CASSPRGRRTYNEQFF
TGTGCCAGCAGCCCCAGGGGGCGACGAACCTACAATGAGCAGTTCTTC
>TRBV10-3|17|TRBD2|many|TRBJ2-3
CAISESALAGGGDTQYF
TGTGCCATCAGTGAGTCTGCCCTAGCGGGGGGTGGAGATACGCAGTATTTT
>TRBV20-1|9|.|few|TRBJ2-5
CTPPGTQYF
TGCACCCCCCCAGGGACCCAGTACTTC
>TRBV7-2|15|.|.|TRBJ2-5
CASSRGTPYQETQYF
TGTGCCAGCAGCCGGGGGACACCCTACCAAGAGACCCAGTACTTC
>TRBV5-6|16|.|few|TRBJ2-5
CASSLRAGTHGETQYF
TGTGCCAGCAGCTTGAGGGCGGGGACCCACGGTGAGACCCAGTACTTC
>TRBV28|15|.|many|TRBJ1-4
CASKTTGAYWEKLFF
TGTGCCAGCAAAACCACGGGGGCTTACTGGGAAAAACTGTTTTTT
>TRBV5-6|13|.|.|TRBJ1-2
CASSLGAAYGYTF
TGTGCCAGCAGCTTGGGGGCAGCCTATGGCTACACCTTC
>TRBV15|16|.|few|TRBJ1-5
CATSREGGQFNQPQHF
TGTGCCACCAGCAGAGAGGGGGGTCAGTTCAATCAGCCCCAGCATTTT
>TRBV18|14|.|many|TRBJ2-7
CASSPPAKAYEQYF
TGTGCCAGCTCACCACCGGCGAAGGCCTACGAGCAGTACTTC
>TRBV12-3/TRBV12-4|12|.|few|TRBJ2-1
CASSFLPNEQFF
TGTGCCAGCAGTTTTTTGCCGAATGAGCAGTTCTTC
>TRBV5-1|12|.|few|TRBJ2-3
CASSLFDDTQYF
TGCGCCAGCAGCTTGTTCGATGATACGCAGTATTTT
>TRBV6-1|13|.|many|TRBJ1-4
CATSGAIGEKLFF
TGTGCCACTTCGGGGGCCATTGGTGAAAAACTGTTTTTT
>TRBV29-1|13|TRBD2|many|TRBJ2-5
CSATRDGGETQYF
TGCAGCGCTACCCGAGACGGGGGGGAGACCCAGTACTTC
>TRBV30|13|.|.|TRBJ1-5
CAWSVSYNQPQHF
TGTGCCTGGAGTGTAAGCTACAATCAGCCCCAGCATTTT
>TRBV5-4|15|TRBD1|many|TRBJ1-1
CASSRDRGRGTEAFF
TGTGCCAGCAGCCGGGACAGGGGACGGGGCACTGAAGCTTTCTTT
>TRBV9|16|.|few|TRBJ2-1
CASSQTARVYYNEQFF
TGTGCCAGCAGCCAAACGGCCAGGGTGTACTACAATGAGCAGTTCTTC
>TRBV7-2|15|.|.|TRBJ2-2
CASNGAQTATGELFF
TGTGCCAGCAACGGGGCACAGACCGCGACCGGGGAGCTGTTTTTT
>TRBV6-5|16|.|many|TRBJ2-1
CASSYSGDPSYNEQFF
TGTGCCAGCAGTTACTCAGGGGATCCCTCCTACAATGAGCAGTTCTTC
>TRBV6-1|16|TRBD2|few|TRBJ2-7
CASSPRTSGRGYEQYF
TGTGCCAGCAGTCCCCGGACTAGCGGGAGAGGCTACGAGCAGTACTTC
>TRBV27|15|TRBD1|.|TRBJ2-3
CASKPGQTYADTQYF
TGTGCCAGCAAACCGGGACAGACTTACGCAGATACGCAGTATTTT
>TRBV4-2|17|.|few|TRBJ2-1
CASSQDPDRSSYNEQFF
TGTGCCAGCAGCCAAGATCCCGACAGGAGCTCCTACAATGAGCAGTTCTTC
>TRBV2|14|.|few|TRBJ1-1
CASGAAGRRTEAFF
TGTGCCAGCGGGGCTGCAGGGCGGAGGACTGAAGCTTTCTTT
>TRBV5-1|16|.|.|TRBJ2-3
CASSHLGQPPADTQYF
TGCGCCAGCAGCCACCTTGGCCAGCCCCCCGCAGATACGCAGTATTTT
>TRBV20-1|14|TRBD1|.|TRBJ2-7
CSAWGTASNYEQYF
TGCAGTGCTTGGGGGACAGCGAGTAACTACGAGCAGTACTTC
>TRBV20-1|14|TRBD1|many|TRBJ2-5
CSATDRGRRETQYF
TGCAGTGCAACCGACAGGGGGCGGCGAGAGACCCAGTACTTC
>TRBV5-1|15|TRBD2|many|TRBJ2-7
CASSHGLAGAYEQYF
TGCGCCAGCAGCCACGGACTAGCGGGAGCCTACGAGCAGTACTTC
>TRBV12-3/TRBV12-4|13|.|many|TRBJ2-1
CASSFERFNEQFF
TGTGCCAGCAGTTTTGAGAGGTTCAATGAGCAGTTCTTC
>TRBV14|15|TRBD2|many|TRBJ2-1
CASSRALAGYNEQFF
TGTGCCAGCAGCCGGGCACTAGCGGGCTACAATGAGCAGTTCTTC
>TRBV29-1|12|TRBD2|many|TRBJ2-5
CSVVSGRETQYF
TGCAGCGTTGTGAGCGGGAGAGAGACCCAGTACTTC
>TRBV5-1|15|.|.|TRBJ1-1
CASSESGTKNTEAFF
TGCGCCAGCAGCGAATCCGGGACAAAGAACACTGAAGCTTTCTTT
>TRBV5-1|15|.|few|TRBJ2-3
CASSLMKDYTDTQYF
TGCGCCAGCAGCTTGATGAAGGACTACACAGATACGCAGTATTTT
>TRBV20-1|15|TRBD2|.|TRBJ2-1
CSASELGGYIDEQFF
TGCAGTGCTAGCGAACTGGGGGGGTACATCGATGAGCAGTTCTTC
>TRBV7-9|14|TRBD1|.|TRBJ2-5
CASSSQGKLETQYF
TGTGCCAGCAGCTCACAGGGGAAGCTGGAGACCCAGTACTTC
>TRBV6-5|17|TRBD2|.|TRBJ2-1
CASSYSIGTSGRNEQFF
TGTGCCAGCAGTTACTCGATTGGGACTAGCGGGAGGAATGAGCAGTTCTTC
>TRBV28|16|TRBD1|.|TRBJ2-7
CASRSYRGPSPYEQYF
TGTGCCAGCAGGAGCTACAGGGGACCTTCTCCCTACGAGCAGTACTTC
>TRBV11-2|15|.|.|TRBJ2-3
CASSLARTITDTQYF
TGTGCCAGCAGCTTAGCCAGGACAATCACAGATACGCAGTATTTT
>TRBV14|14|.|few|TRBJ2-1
CASSQDWGVGEQFF
TGTGCCAGCAGCCAGGACTGGGGGGTTGGGGAGCAGTTCTTC
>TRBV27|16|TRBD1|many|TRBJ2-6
CASRNAGGTGANVLTF
TGTGCCAGCAGAAATGCAGGGGGCACTGGGGCCAACGTCCTGACTTTC